The clone carrying this TCR beta chain was picked up many times. Its specificity is not known. This specimen belongs to a study of CD8 T cells in ankylosing spondylitis. Study-wide results and limits: Disease-linked clones were reportedly significantly enriched in matched ankylosing spondylitis synovial fluid.

The CDR3 runs to 15 residues. The germline V gene has CDR1 DFQATT and CDR2 SNEGSKA (reference sequence). The V end was cut by 0 bases, the J end by 7 bases, with 18 bases between. A quantitative 5'-RACE method, one with molecular barcodes, was used to make TCR beta libraries. Via MiXCR, TCRdb re-called the 5' RACE reads, giving one row per CDR3 protein. The sample lists 150,000 to 200,000 distinct CDR3 sequences; approximately 10% were seen once. The chain employs TRBV20-1 and TRBJ1-2, with D perhaps matching TRBD1 (5 bases). The specimen sequenced was blood, either unsorted or a sorted T cell fraction (not recorded which). The sequence derives from a male donor with ankylosing spondylitis or in good health (not recorded which). CDR3 bases: TGCAGTGCTAGAGATTCGGGGCTCCTTCGGTCTGGCTACACCTTC. As protein: CSARDSGLLRSGYTF.